Listed here is a single TCR beta chain. In this sample, this clonotype turned up a few times. Its cognate antigen has yet to be identified. There are no base qualities to consult, and no much larger clone falls within one base. This sample was included in a study of glioma-infiltrating T cells (dated by TCRdb to 2015 to 2016). Turning to the overall study: The study sequenced TCR alpha- and beta-chain repertoires from glioma tissue, from non-neoplastic brain tissue and from matched peripheral blood mononuclear cells. Three low-grade glioma patients, about eight primary glioblastoma patients and three non-glioma patients contributing non-neoplastic brain tissue were included in the paired cohort. To measure divergence between tissue and blood T-cell populations, each tissue-infiltrating repertoire was compared with the peripheral blood repertoire of the same patient. What the authors observed across the whole study: Group comparisons were based on small numbers of patients: three non-neoplastic, three low-grade glioma and several glioblastoma patients. Tissue and blood shared very few CDR3 sequences, a result attributed to high CDR3 diversity and limited sampling. VJ-independent divergence between tissue and blood was found to be below expectation in non-neoplastic patients but above expectation in all gliomas, particularly low-grade gliomas.

The iRepertoire nested amplicon-rescue multiplex PCR (arm-PCR) platform was used to amplify TCR alpha and beta CDR3 regions from RNA. One-step reverse transcription and amplification used roughly 95-450 ng of tissue mRNA or PBMC total RNA as input. After bead purification, a secondary multiplex PCR added Illumina adapters, and libraries were gel-purified between 200 and 400 bp. Libraries carried internal 6-nucleotide barcodes used for demultiplexing. Libraries were sequenced on an Illumina MiSeq with 2x220 or 2x250 nucleotide paired-end reads. In the source study's methods: FLASH 1.2.11 was used to merge paired reads, and BWA-MEM then aligned the reads to the GRCh37 human genome before TRA and TRB reads were extracted. V and J assignment used an IMGT-derived reference of cassette sequences and CDR3 motifs that included pseudogenes. Reads were translated in three frames, and productive CDR3s were defined as those with a C...FGXG motif and no stop codons. Unique combinations of V-J cassette pair and CDR3 amino acid sequence were defined as clonotypes. Reads were filtered by Hamming distance, with the threshold set by the sequence error rate of each sample in mapped regions. The public sequencing data were trimmed at Q25 with fastp and processed into clonotypes with MiXCR by TCRdb, which kept only in-frame beta chains. Entries are consolidated by CDR3 protein sequence, retaining the most common genes and DNA. It is TCRdb's table, rather than the study itself, that gives the V and J calls and clone size. This sample has roughly 190,000 distinct CDR3 sequences in its table, and approximately 30% of those were observed once. The top ten clones comprise 20% of the sample.

The receptor was isolated from a human donor with low-grade glioma or glioblastoma, undergoing nonglioma brain surgery, or in good health (not recorded which). What was sequenced was glioma tissue, nonneoplastic brain tissue, or PBMCs (not recorded which).

The CDR3 protein: CAISINSGKETQYF. The sequenced DNA: TGTGCCATCAGTATTAATAGCGGGAAAGAGACCCAGTACTTC. In this chain, TRBV10-3 is recombined with TRBJ2-5, with 8 middle bases fitting TRBD2. CDR1 and CDR2, per the germline V gene, are ENHRY and SYGVKD. Compared with germline, V lacks 5 bases and J lacks 3 bases; bases without a gene match: 5. There are 14 amino acids in the CDR3, from cysteine to phenylalanine inclusive. Solely the CDR3 DNA is kept, with 42 bases framed from the first base.